This T cell receptor beta chain stems from a study of T cells after posttransplantation cyclophosphamide. Study results and caveats: TRB overlap between skin or GI tissue T cells and blood was limited.

There are 14 residues in the CDR3. After removal of 6 bases from V and 4 bases from J, the junction contained 7 bases not matched to a gene. Looked up from germline, CDR1 is MNHNY and CDR2 is SVGAGI (reference sequence). To note about this clone: Its antigen remains unidentified.

The repertoire was sequenced with immunoSEQ multiplex PCR; TCRdb's copy has only in-frame clones and lacks some. The profile shows roughly 70,000 clones, roughly 95% of them singletons. This chain joins TRBV6-6 and TRBJ2-7; 9 bases map to TRBD1. Sequenced: PBMCs. This TCR derives from a woman aged 25 to 39 in good health and a related stem cell transplant donor. CDR3 nucleotides: TGTGCCAGCAGGTCCACAGGGGGCTGGTACGAGCAGTACTTC. Translated: CASRSTGGWYEQYF.